One and the same sample provided the 20 T cell receptor beta chains below, sequenced in a study of identical twins. A single record per CDR3 protein comes from TCRdb applying MiXCR to the 5' RACE reads. The sample consists of about 520,000 distinct CDR3 sequences, approximately 22% of them appearing once. These data also formed part of another study, on T cells expressing NK-cell markers.

Input material: CD4+ T cells sorted from blood. All receptors come from a woman aged 18-29 years in good health.

DNA of the CDR3: TGTGCCAGCAGCATGGCAGGGAACACTGAAGCTTTCTTT. Translation gives CASSMAGNTEAFF. V usage is TRBV7-3 and J usage is TRBJ1-1, with D unclear. Germline V gives CDR1 SGHTA, CDR2 FQGTGA. V was cut by 5 bases and J by 1 base, with 8 bases left in between. The CDR3 covers 13 residues.

The J gene is TRBJ2-7, the V gene TRBV2, with a possible D match to TRBD2 (5 bases). The CDR3 consists of 13 residues. The V gene's germline CDR1 is SNHLY and CDR2 FYNNEI. V gave up 1 base and J gave up 6 bases, with 10 bases separating them. As DNA, the CDR3 is TGTGCCAGCAGTGAAGGCTCGGGAACCGAGCAGTACTTC. This gives the protein CASSEGSGTEQYF.

The genes are TRBV6-5 and TRBJ1-1; 7 bases are shared with TRBD1. The CDR3 is 14 residues long. CDR1 is MNHEY and CDR2 is SVGAGI in the germline V gene. V lost 2 bases to trimming and J lost 8 bases; unmatched junction nucleotides: 8. CDR3 loop: CASSYAGGVGEAFF. The DNA of the CDR3 is TGTGCCAGCAGTTACGCAGGGGGGGTCGGCGAAGCTTTCTTT.

The chain is built from TRBV28 and TRBJ1-5; 9 positions match TRBD1. This CDR3 has 14 amino acids. J was trimmed by 6 bases and V by 3 bases; bases with no gene match: 3. Per germline, CDR1 MDHEN and CDR2 SYDVKM. CDR3 sequence: CASSFPDRGQPQHF. CDR3 nucleotide sequence: TGTGCCAGCAGTTTCCCGGACAGGGGTCAGCCCCAGCATTTT. Variable domain in full (rest from reference TRBV28 and TRBJ1-5): DVKVTQSSRYLVKRTGEKVFLECVQDMDHENMFWYRQDPGLGLRLIYFSYDVKMKEKGDIPEGYSVSREKKERFSLILESASTNQTSMYLCASSFPDRGQPQHFGDGTRLSIL.

The V and J genes are TRBV12-3 or TRBV12-4 and TRBJ1-6, with 9 positions matching TRBD1. The V segment lost 3 bases and the J segment 10 bases; nucleotides outside the gene matches: 4. The CDR3 is 14 amino acids. The CDR3 reads CASSFGQGQSPLHF. The CDR3 DNA follows: TGTGCCAGCAGTTTCGGACAGGGGCAATCACCCCTCCACTTT.

In this sample, this clonotype turned up a few times. The genes are TRBV3-1 and TRBJ2-3; 7 nucleotides match TRBD2. Germline assignment: CDR1 LGHDT and CDR2 YNNKEL (reference sequence). This CDR3 is 15 amino acids long. V was pared by 6 bases and J by 2 bases, with 8 bases of the junction left unmatched. CDR3 in DNA: TGTGCCAGCAGTTTCAGCGGGGCCTCCACAGATACGCAGTATTTT. Amino acid sequence: CASSFSGASTDTQYF.

This rearrangement joins TRBV12-3 or TRBV12-4 to TRBJ2-7; 9 bases agree with TRBD1. The CDR3 runs to 14 residues. V lost 5 bases and J lost 3; bases outside the gene matches: 5. The CDR3 reads CASSPVGQGYEQYF. DNA for the CDR3: TGTGCCAGCAGTCCGGTGGGACAGGGCTACGAGCAGTACTTC.

This chain uses TRBV4-3 with TRBJ2-7, with TRBD2 matching over 10 bases. Per germline, CDR1 LGHNA and CDR2 YSLEER. The CDR3 is 16 amino acids. J was trimmed by 7 bases and V by 2 bases; bases with no gene match: 11. As DNA, the CDR3 is TGCGCCAGCAGCCAAATTGCTAGCGGGAGACATTTTGAGCAGTACTTC. Translated: CASSQIASGRHFEQYF.

The table lists this clonotype with a few counts. The CDR3 DNA sequence: TGTGCAAGTCGCTTCAAATTTGCCCCTGCCACTCCGACTCGCTATGGCTACACCTTC. It specifies CASRFKFAPATPTRYGYTF. The chain carries TRBV12-2 and TRBJ1-2; TRBD1, the table's D call, was not compared with the DNA. TRBV12-2 is an annotated pseudogene. This CDR3 is built from 19 residues.

The chain has TRBV18 and TRBJ2-5; no definite D call. Per the germline V gene, CDR1 is KGHSH and CDR2 is LQKENI. CDR3 size: 13 residues. Trimming took 3 bases from V and 5 from J, leaving 10 bases between them. As DNA, the CDR3 is TGTGCCAGCTCACCCGTACCTGTGGAGACCCAGTACTTC. Its protein is CASSPVPVETQYF. The entire variable domain, with the rest obtained from reference TRBV18 and TRBJ2-5, is as follows: NAGVMQNPRHLVRRRGQEARLRCSPMKGHSHVYWYRQLPEEGLKFMVYLQKENIIDESGMPKERFSAEFPKEGPSILRIQQVVRGDSAAYFCASSPVPVETQYFGPGTRLLVL.

This clonotype was seen only a few times. The chain links TRBV20-1 to TRBJ2-7; weak D call: TRBD1 (6 bases). Germline values: CDR1 DFQATT, CDR2 SNEGSKA (reference sequence). The CDR3 is 12 residues long. V gave up 4 bases and J gave up 3 bases, with 10 bases separating them. This chain's CDR3 is CSAIRGIYEQYF. As DNA, the CDR3 is TGCAGTGCTATCAGGGGTATCTACGAGCAGTACTTC.

The J gene is TRBJ2-1, the V gene TRBV20-1; weak D call: TRBD1 (6 bases). Germline CDR1 is DFQATT and CDR2 is SNEGSKA (reference sequence). The CDR3 is made up of 15 amino acids. The V end lost 5 bases, the J end lost 0 bases, and 14 bases lay between the germline ends. This CDR3 reads CSAGLQGSSYNEQFF. In DNA form, the CDR3 reads TGCAGTGCTGGCCTACAGGGAAGCTCCTACAATGAGCAGTTCTTC.

This clonotype turned up a few times. The chain joins TRBV5-1 to TRBJ1-2; D uncertain. Deletions cut 0 bases from V and 0 bases from J, with 3 bases between. CDR1 and CDR2 from the germline V gene are SGHRS and YFSETQ. The CDR3 length is 13 residues. CDR3 sequence: CASSLDANYGYTF. For the CDR3, the DNA is TGCGCCAGCAGCTTGGATGCTAACTATGGCTACACCTTC.

This rearrangement joins TRBV15 to TRBJ2-7; D assignment may be TRBD1 or TRBD2 (5 bases each). V dropped 8 bases and J dropped 4 bases, with 15 bases sitting between them. This CDR3 spans 13 amino acids. The V gene's germline CDR1 is LNHNV and CDR2 YYDKDF (reference sequence). CDR3 sequence (DNA): TGTGCCACCCCCCCGGGACCAACTTACGAGCAGTACTTC. Protein: CATPPGPTYEQYF.

This clonotype was counted a few times. The V call is TRBV9, the J call TRBJ2-3; 8 bases align to TRBD1. Germline V gene data show CDR1 as SGDLS and CDR2 as YYNGEE. The length of the CDR3 is 16 residues. V lost 0 bases and J lost 2; bases outside the gene matches: 5. CDR3 nucleotides: TGTGCCAGCAGCGTAGGTACAGGGGGATCCACAGATACGCAGTATTTT. Translating gives CASSVGTGGSTDTQYF.

This clonotype has just a few counts. The chain recombines TRBV20-1 with TRBJ2-3; 10 bases fit TRBD1. The CDR3 is made up of 16 amino acids. Per the germline V gene, CDR1 is DFQATT and CDR2 is SNEGSKA (reference sequence). The V gene end was trimmed by 3 bases and the J gene end by 4 bases; junction bases not matched to a gene: 10. The CDR3 region is CSASVPGQGPADTQYF. Here the CDR3 DNA reads TGCAGTGCTAGTGTCCCGGGACAGGGGCCGGCAGATACGCAGTATTTT.

The J gene is TRBJ1-2, the V gene TRBV5-6; TRBD1 aligns across 7 bases. The length of the CDR3 is 16 residues. The junction had 9 bases not matched to a gene; V was cut back by 2 bases and J by 2 bases. Germline CDR1 and CDR2: SGHDT and YYEEEE. CDR3 sequence reads: CASSFMDPTGNYGYTF. The DNA of the CDR3 is TGTGCCAGCAGCTTCATGGACCCGACAGGGAACTATGGCTACACCTTC.

The V and J genes are TRBV4-3 and TRBJ2-3; 11 positions match TRBD2. J was trimmed by 4 bases and V by 4 bases; bases with no gene match: 10. This CDR3 spans 17 amino acids. The germline gives CDR1 LGHNA, CDR2 YSLEER. The CDR3 bases are TGCGCCAGCAGCCCCTTCGTAGCGGGAGGGCACTCAGATACGCAGTATTTT. Translation: CASSPFVAGGHSDTQYF.

This clonotype was seen more than once but under ten times. This chain links TRBV12-3 or TRBV12-4 with TRBJ2-1; D may correspond to TRBD1 or TRBD2 (5 bases each). The V and J ends lost 2 bases and 0 bases respectively, with 8 bases between them. CDR3 size: 15 residues. As DNA, the CDR3 is TGTGCCAGCAGTTTACGGGACGTCTCCTACAATGAGCAGTTCTTC. Translating it yields CASSLRDVSYNEQFF.

This chain joins TRBV18 and TRBJ2-3; D perhaps matches TRBD2 (6 bases). Germline V gives CDR1 KGHSH, CDR2 LQKENI. This CDR3 contains 12 residues. Deletions cut 4 bases from V and 6 bases from J, with 8 bases between. CDR3 in DNA: TGTGCCAGCTCACAGAGCGGGGATACGCAGTATTTT. Amino acid sequence: CASSQSGDTQYF.